The 5 T cell receptor beta chains below were found in one sample sequenced in a study of blood T cell repertoires in COVID-19. The repertoire was sequenced with immunoSEQ multiplex PCR; TCRdb's copy has only in-frame clones and lacks some. This repertoire shows roughly 110,000 clones, approximately 81% found once; its top ten account for around 3.4%. Sequencing used peripheral blood. These receptors all come from a man aged 35 to 55 with acute or convalescent COVID-19.

The chain combines TRBV11-2 with TRBJ2-2, with 9 bases aligning to TRBD1. Germline assignment: CDR1 SGHAT and CDR2 FQNNGV. V trimming: 2 bases; J trimming: 0 bases; junction bases outside the gene matches: 4. The CDR3 spans 17 residues. The CDR3: CASSLNRDRANTGELFF. DNA of the CDR3: TGTGCCAGCAGCTTAAATCGGGACAGGGCGAACACCGGGGAGCTGTTTTTT.

The chain recombines TRBV12-3 or TRBV12-4 with TRBJ2-4, with D possibly matching TRBD1 (5 bases). Between the trimmed V and J ends, which lost 5 bases and 8 bases, there was a span of 13 bases. This CDR3 region has 13 residues. In nucleotides, the CDR3 is TGTGCCAGCAGTAAGAGACAGACAGACATTCAGTACTTC. It encodes CASSKRQTDIQYF.

The CDR3 loop reads CASSFFSGGSQETQYF. As DNA, the CDR3 is TGTGCCAGCAGCTTCTTTAGCGGGGGGTCCCAAGAGACCCAGTACTTC. The chain couples TRBV11-2 to TRBJ2-5, with 10 bases fitting TRBD2. The germline gives CDR1 SGHAT, CDR2 FQNNGV. The CDR3 sequence is 16 residues long. The V gene end was trimmed by 3 bases and the J gene end by 1 base; junction bases not matched to a gene: 5.

This chain links TRBV5-6 with TRBJ2-3; 7 bases are shared with TRBD1. J gave up 2 bases and V 0 bases, and 3 bases lay outside the gene matches. The CDR3 runs 15 residues. CDR1 is SGHDT and CDR2 is YYEEEE in the germline V gene. CDR3 region: CASSLGGTDTDTQYF. The CDR3 DNA reads TGTGCCAGCAGCTTGGGGGGGACAGACACAGATACGCAGTATTTT.

J is TRBJ1-1 and V is TRBV6-5; the D is unclear. The CDR3 totals 13 residues. V lost 7 bases and J 6 bases, leaving 15 bases between the germline ends. Germline loops: CDR1 MNHEY, CDR2 SVGAGI. DNA of the CDR3: TGTGCCAGCACTTCGAGCTCCGCTCCTGAAGCTTTCTTT. Protein sequence: CASTSSSAPEAFF.